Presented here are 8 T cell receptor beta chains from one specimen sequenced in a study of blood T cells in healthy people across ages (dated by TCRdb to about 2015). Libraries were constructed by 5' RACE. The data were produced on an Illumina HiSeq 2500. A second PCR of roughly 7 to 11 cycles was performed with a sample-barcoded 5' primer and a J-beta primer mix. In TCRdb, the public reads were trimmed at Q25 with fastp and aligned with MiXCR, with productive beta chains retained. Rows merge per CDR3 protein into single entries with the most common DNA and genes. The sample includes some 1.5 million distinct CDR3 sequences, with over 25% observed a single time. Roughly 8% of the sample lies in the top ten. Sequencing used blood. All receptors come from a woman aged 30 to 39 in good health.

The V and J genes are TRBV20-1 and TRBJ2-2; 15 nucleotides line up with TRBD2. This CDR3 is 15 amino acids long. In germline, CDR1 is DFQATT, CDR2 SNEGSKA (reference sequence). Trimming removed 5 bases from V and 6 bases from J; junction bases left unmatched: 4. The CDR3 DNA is TGCAGTGCTTTGAGGACTAGCGGGGGGGCCGGGGAGCTGTTTTTT. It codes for CSALRTSGGAGELFF.

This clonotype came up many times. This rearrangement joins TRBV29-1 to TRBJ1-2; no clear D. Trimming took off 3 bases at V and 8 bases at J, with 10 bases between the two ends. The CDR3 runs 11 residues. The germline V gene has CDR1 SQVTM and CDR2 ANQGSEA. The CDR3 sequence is CSVDSSNGYTF. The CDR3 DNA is TGCAGCGTTGACAGTTCTAACGGCTACACCTTC.

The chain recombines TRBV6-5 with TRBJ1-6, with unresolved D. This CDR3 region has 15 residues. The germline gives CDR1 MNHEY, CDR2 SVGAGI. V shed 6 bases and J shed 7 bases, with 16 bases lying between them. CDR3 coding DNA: TGTGCCAGCAGATTATCCCCCCCAGGCAATTCACCCCTCCACTTT. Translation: CASRLSPPGNSPLHF.

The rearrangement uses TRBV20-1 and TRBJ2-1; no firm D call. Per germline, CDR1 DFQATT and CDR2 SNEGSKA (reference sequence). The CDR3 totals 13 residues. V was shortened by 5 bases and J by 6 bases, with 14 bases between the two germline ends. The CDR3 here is CSAPPRASNEQFF. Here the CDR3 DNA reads TGCAGTGCTCCCCCGCGAGCGAGCAATGAGCAGTTCTTC.

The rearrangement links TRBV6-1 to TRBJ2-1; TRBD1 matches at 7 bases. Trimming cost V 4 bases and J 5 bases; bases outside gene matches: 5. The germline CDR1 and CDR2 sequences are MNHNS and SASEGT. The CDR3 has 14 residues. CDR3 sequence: CASSARDRDNEQFF. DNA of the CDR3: TGTGCCAGCAGTGCCCGGGACAGAGACAATGAGCAGTTCTTC.

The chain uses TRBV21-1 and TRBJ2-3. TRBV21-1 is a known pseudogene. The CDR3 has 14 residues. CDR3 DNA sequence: TGTGCCAGCAGCGGCTGTGGCCGCACAGATACGCAGTATTTT. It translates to CASSGCGRTDTQYF.

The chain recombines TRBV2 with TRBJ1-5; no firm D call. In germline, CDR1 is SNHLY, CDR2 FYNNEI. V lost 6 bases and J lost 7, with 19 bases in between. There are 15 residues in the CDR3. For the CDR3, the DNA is TGTGCCAGCAGCCTGGGGTGGGTTTCGAACCAGCCCCAGCATTTT. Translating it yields CASSLGWVSNQPQHF. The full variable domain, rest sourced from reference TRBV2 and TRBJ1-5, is EPEVTQTPSHQVTQMGQEVILRCVPISNHLYFYWYRQILGQKVEFLVSFYNNEISEKSEIFDDQFSVERPDGSNFTLKIRSTKLEDSAMYFCASSLGWVSNQPQHFGDGTRLSIL.

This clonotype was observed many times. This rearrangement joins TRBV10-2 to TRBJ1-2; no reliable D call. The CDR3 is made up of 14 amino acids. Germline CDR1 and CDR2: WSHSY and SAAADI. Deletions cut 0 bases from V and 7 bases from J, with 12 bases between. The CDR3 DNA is TGCGCCAGCAGTGAGTCATGGGCAGGCAGTGGCTACACCTTC. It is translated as CASSESWAGSGYTF.